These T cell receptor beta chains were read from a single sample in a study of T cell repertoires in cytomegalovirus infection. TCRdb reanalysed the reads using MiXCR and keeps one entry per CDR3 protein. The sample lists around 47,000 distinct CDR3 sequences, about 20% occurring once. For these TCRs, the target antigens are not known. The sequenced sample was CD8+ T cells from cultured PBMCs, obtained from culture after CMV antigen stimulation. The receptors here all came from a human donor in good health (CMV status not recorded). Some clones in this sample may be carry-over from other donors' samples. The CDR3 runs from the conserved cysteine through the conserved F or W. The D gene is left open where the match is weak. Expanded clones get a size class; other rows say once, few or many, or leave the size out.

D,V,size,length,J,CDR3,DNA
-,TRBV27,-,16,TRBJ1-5,CASNLGPPGAIQPQHF,TGTGCCAGCAACCTAGGACCTCCAGGGGCGATTCAGCCCCAGCATTTT
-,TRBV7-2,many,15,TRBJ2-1,CASSLGGTSWVEQFF,TGTGCCAGCAGCTTAGGGGGTACTAGTTGGGTTGAGCAGTTCTTC
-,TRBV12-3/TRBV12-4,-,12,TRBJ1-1,CASSLIRTEAFF,TGTGCCAGCAGTTTAATAAGGACTGAAGCTTTCTTT
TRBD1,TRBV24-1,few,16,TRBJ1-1,CATSDAARTGEAEAFF,TGTGCCACCAGTGATGCCGCTAGGACAGGGGAAGCTGAAGCTTTCTTT
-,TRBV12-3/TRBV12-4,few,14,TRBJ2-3,CASTNLGDTDTQYF,TGTGCCAGCACCAATTTGGGGGACACAGATACGCAGTATTTT
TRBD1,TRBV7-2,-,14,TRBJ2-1,CASSLALDRVPQFF,TGTGCCAGCAGCTTAGCCCTAGACAGGGTGCCGCAGTTCTTC
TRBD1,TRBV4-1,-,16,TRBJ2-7,CASSLSGTGGSYEQYF,TGCGCCAGCAGCCTCTCCGGGACAGGGGGTTCCTACGAGCAGTACTTC
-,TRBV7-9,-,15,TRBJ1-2,CASSGRAAAGYGYTF,TGTGCCAGCAGCGGGCGGGCCGCGGCCGGCTATGGCTACACCTTC
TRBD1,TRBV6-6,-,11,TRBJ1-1,CASSFRGLAFF,TGTGCCAGCAGTTTCAGGGGGCTGGCTTTCTTT
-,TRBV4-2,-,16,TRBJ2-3,CASSQDPGELTDTQYF,TGTGCCAGCAGCCAAGACCCGGGGGAACTCACAGATACGCAGTATTTT
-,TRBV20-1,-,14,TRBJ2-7,CSAPQTGPRDEQYF,TGCAGTGCTCCTCAGACTGGGCCCAGAGACGAGCAGTACTTC
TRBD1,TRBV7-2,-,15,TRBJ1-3,CASSSNRGRGNTIYF,TGTGCCAGCAGCTCGAATAGGGGGCGAGGAAACACCATATATTTT
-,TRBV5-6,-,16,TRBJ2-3,CASSWGDSSSTDTQYF,TGTGCCAGCAGCTGGGGAGACAGTTCTAGCACAGATACGCAGTATTTT
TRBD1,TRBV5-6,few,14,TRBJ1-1,CASSSGTGGTEAFF,TGTGCCAGCAGCTCCGGGACAGGGGGCACTGAAGCTTTCTTT
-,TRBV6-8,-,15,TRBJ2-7,CASGPPTTPPYEQYF,TGTGCCAGCGGACCCCCGACAACCCCACCTTACGAGCAGTACTTC
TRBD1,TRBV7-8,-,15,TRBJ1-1,CASSRWTGQNTEAFF,TGTGCCAGCAGTCGTTGGACAGGGCAAAACACTGAAGCTTTCTTT
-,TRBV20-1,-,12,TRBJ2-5,CSARGGEETQYF,TGCAGTGCTAGAGGAGGGGAAGAGACCCAGTACTTC
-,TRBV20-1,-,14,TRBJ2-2,CSASRALDTGELFF,TGCAGTGCTAGCAGGGCTCTAGACACCGGGGAGCTGTTTTTT
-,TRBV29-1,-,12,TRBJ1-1,CSVVLENPEAFF,TGCAGCGTTGTATTGGAGAACCCTGAAGCTTTCTTT
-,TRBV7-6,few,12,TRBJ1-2,CASSLATEGYTF,TGTGCCAGCAGCTTAGCCACGGAGGGCTACACCTTC
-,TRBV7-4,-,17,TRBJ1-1,CASSPREGLILNTEAFF,TGTGCCAGCAGCCCCCGGGAGGGGTTGATTCTGAACACTGAAGCTTTCTTT
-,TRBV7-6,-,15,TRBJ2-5,CASSLGTGSTETQYF,TGTGCCAGCAGCTTAGGTACAGGGTCCACGGAGACCCAGTACTTC
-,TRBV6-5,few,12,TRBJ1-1,CASSYGGREAFF,TGTGCCAGCAGTTATGGGGGGAGGGAAGCTTTCTTT
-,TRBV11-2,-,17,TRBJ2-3,CASSLWARGSATDTQYF,TGTGCCAGCAGCTTATGGGCCAGGGGATCTGCCACAGATACGCAGTATTTT
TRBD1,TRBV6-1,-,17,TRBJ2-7,CASSEAPSGTGAYEQYF,TGTGCCAGCAGTGAAGCCCCCTCCGGGACAGGGGCCTACGAGCAGTACTTC
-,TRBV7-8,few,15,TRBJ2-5,CASSLETGEGETQYF,TGTGCCAGCAGCTTAGAGACAGGGGAGGGTGAGACCCAGTACTTC
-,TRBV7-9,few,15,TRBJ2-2,CASSLRLPTTGELFF,TGTGCCAGCAGCTTGAGACTACCAACCACCGGGGAGCTGTTTTTT
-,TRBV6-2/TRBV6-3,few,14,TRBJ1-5,CASSYFGSLEPQHF,TGTGCCAGCAGTTACTTCGGCTCTTTGGAGCCCCAGCATTTT
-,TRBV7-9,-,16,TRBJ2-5,CASSLAKRHLQETQYF,TGTGCCAGCAGCTTAGCGAAGAGACACCTTCAAGAGACCCAGTACTTC
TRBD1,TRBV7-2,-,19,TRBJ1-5,CASSLPRDRVKGRDQPQHF,TGTGCCAGCAGCTTACCCCGGGACAGGGTGAAGGGACGCGATCAGCCCCAGCATTTT
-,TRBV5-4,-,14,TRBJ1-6,CASSLVENNSPLHF,TGTGCCAGCAGCTTAGTTGAAAATAATTCACCCCTCCACTTT
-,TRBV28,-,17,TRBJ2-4,CASSLYGELDTKNIQYF,TGTGCCAGCAGTTTATATGGAGAATTAGACACCAAAAACATTCAGTACTTC
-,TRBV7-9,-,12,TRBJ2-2,CASSSLSGELFF,TGTGCCAGCAGCTCCTTGAGCGGGGAGCTGTTTTTT
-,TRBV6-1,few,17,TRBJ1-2,CASRSGFRDSGYYGYTF,TGTGCCAGCAGGTCAGGCTTTCGCGACTCCGGGTACTATGGCTACACCTTC
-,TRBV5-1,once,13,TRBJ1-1,CASSLTLKTEAFF,TGCGCCAGCAGCTTGACCCTGAAGACTGAAGCTTTCTTT
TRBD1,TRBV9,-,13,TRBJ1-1,CASSGRQGPEAFF,TGTGCCAGCAGCGGGCGACAGGGCCCTGAAGCTTTCTTT
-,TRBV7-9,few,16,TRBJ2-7,CASSLIPSGYLDEQYF,TGTGCCAGCAGCTTGATTCCAAGCGGGTATTTGGACGAGCAGTACTTC
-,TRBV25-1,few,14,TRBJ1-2,CASSDEPGFYGYTF,TGTGCCAGCAGTGATGAGCCGGGTTTCTATGGCTACACCTTC
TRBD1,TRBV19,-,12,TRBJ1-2,CASQTGSHGYTF,TGTGCCAGCCAGACAGGGAGTCATGGCTACACCTTC
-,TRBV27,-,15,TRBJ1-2,CASSSGWAPKDGYTF,TGTGCCAGCAGTTCTGGCTGGGCCCCCAAGGATGGCTACACCTTC